The 10 T cell receptor beta chains presented below share a single source sample, sequenced in a study of blood T cell repertoires in COVID-19. Some clones are missing from TCRdb's copy, which holds only in-frame ones; the method was immunoSEQ multiplex PCR. The table shows hundreds of thousands of clones, with more than 75% occurring only once. The specimen sequenced was PBMCs or T cells enriched from blood (not recorded which). Receptors originate from a woman under 40 who had recovered from COVID-19.

V is TRBV4-1 and J is TRBJ1-1; tentative D call: TRBD1 (6 bases). Trimming pared 3 bases from V and 0 bases from J, leaving 11 bases between. Germline V lookup: CDR1 MGHRA, CDR2 YSYEKL. There are 15 residues in the CDR3. The CDR3 sequence is CASSHTDRLNTEAFF. In DNA, the CDR3 is TGCGCCAGCAGCCACACCGACAGGTTGAACACTGAAGCTTTCTTT.

The chain combines TRBV6-5 with TRBJ2-7; TRBD1 matches at 9 bases. Germline CDR1 is MNHEY and CDR2 is SVGAGI. Unmatched junction bases numbered 5, after V lost 5 bases and J lost 3 bases. This CDR3 comprises 14 residues. The CDR3 spells CASSLDRGLYEQYF. CDR3 DNA sequence: TGTGCCAGCAGTCTGGACAGGGGCCTCTACGAGCAGTACTTC.

The rearrangement uses TRBV27 and TRBJ1-4, with TRBD1 identical over 7 bases. Germline trimming cut 5 bases from V and 8 bases from J; bases unmatched to any gene: 11. The CDR3 covers 15 residues. From germline, CDR1 is MNHEY and CDR2 SMNVEV (reference sequence). DNA of the CDR3: TGTGCCAGCAGTCGGAAGACAGGGCTGGGGGAAAAACTGTTTTTT. Encoded protein: CASSRKTGLGEKLFF.

The rearrangement links TRBV7-9 to TRBJ2-2; a weak D match, TRBD2 (5 bases). This CDR3 is built from 13 residues. Germline V gene sequence: CDR1 SEHNR, CDR2 FQNEAQ (reference sequence). V was cut by 4 bases and J by 7 bases, with 10 bases left in between. The CDR3 spells CASSYTSGGELFF. CDR3 nucleotides: TGTGCCAGCAGCTATACCAGCGGCGGGGAGCTGTTTTTT.

The V and J genes are TRBV15 and TRBJ2-7, with a weak D call TRBD1 (5 bases). The CDR3 spans 16 residues. Trimming shortened V by 0 bases and J by 1 base, and 13 bases separated the two germline ends. Germline CDR1 is LNHNV and CDR2 is YYDKDF (reference sequence). Here the CDR3 reads CATSREHSGLSYEQYF. In DNA, the CDR3 is TGTGCCACCAGCAGAGAACATTCAGGGTTGTCCTACGAGCAGTACTTC.

The V call is TRBV7-2, the J call TRBJ2-5; 10 positions match TRBD2. Germline-derived CDR1 and CDR2 are SGHTA and FQGNSA. The junction had 3 bases not matched to a gene; V was cut back by 0 bases and J by 5 bases. The CDR3 sequence is 15 residues long. The CDR3 DNA sequence: TGTGCCAGCAGCTTAGCACTGGGACTAGCGGAGACCCAGTACTTC. This translates into CASSLALGLAETQYF.

The rearrangement joins TRBV10-3 to TRBJ1-6; D is ambiguous. Germline V CDR1 and CDR2: ENHRY, SYGVKD. The V and J ends lost 4 bases and 5 bases respectively, with 12 bases between them. This CDR3 contains 15 residues. In DNA, the CDR3 is TGTGCCATCAGTGTTGAGGACGGGGATAATTCACCCCTCCACTTT. Encoded protein: CAISVEDGDNSPLHF.

The chain combines TRBV7-3 with TRBJ2-1, with 7 bases identical to TRBD2. V shed 1 base, J shed 3 bases, and the junction held 3 bases outside the gene matches. Germline V CDR1 and CDR2: SGHTA, FQGTGA. The CDR3 sequence is 15 residues long. This CDR3 is CASSLRAGDYNEQFF. In nucleotides, the CDR3 is TGTGCCAGCAGCTTAAGGGCGGGGGACTACAATGAGCAGTTCTTC. Full variable domain (outside the CDR3, taken from reference TRBV7-3 and TRBJ2-1): GAGVSQTPSNKVTEKGKYVELRCDPISGHTALYWYRQSLGQGPEFLIYFQGTGAADDSGLPNDRFFAVRPEGSVSTLKIQRTERGDSAVYLCASSLRAGDYNEQFFGPGTRLTVL.

The chain recombines TRBV3-1 (or the pseudogene TRBV3-2) with TRBJ2-1; 11 bases fit TRBD2. V lost 4 bases to trimming and J lost 2 bases; unmatched junction nucleotides: 7. The CDR3 sequence is 17 residues long. Germline CDR1 reads LGHDT; CDR2 reads YNNKEL (reference sequence). The CDR3 coding sequence is TGTGCCAGCAGCCGGCTAGCGGGGGGTGCGACCTACAATGAGCAGTTCTTC. This gives the protein CASSRLAGGATYNEQFF.

The CDR3 DNA follows: TGTGCCATCAGTGAGGTCCGGACTCTAAGCACAGATACGCAGTATTTT. Amino acid sequence: CAISEVRTLSTDTQYF. The chain joins TRBV10-3 to TRBJ2-3, with a weak D call TRBD2 (5 bases). The germline gives CDR1 ENHRY, CDR2 SYGVKD. Trimming took 2 bases from V and 0 from J, leaving 12 bases between them. The CDR3 extends over 16 amino acids.